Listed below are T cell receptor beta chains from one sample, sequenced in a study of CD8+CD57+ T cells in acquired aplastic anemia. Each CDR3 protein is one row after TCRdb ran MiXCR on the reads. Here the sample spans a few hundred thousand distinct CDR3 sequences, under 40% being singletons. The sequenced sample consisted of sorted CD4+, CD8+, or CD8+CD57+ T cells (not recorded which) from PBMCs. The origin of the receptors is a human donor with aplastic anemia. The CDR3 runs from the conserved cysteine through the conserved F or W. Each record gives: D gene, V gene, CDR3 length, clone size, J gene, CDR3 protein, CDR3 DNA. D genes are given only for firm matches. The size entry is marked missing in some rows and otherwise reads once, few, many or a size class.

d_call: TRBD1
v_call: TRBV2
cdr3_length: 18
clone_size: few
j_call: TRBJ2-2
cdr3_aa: CASSVGQGGNLNTGELFF
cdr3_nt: TGTGCCAGCAGTGTTGGACAGGGGGGAAATTTGAACACCGGGGAGCTGTTTTTT

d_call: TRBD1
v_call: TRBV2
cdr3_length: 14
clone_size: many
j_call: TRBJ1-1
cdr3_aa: CASSEETGSSEAFF
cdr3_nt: TGTGCCAGCAGCGAAGAGACAGGGTCTAGTGAAGCTTTCTTT

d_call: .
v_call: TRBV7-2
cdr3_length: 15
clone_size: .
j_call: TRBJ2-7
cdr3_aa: CASSPARLSSYEQYF
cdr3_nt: TGTGCCAGCAGCCCCGCCCGTTTGAGCTCCTACGAGCAGTACTTC

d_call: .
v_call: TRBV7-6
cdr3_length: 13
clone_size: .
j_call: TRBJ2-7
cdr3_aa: CASKPREANEQYF
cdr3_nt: TGTGCCAGCAAACCCAGGGAGGCTAACGAGCAGTACTTC

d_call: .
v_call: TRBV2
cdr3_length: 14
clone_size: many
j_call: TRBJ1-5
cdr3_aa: CASSPWTVNQPQHF
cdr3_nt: TGTGCCAGCAGTCCCTGGACGGTCAATCAGCCCCAGCATTTT

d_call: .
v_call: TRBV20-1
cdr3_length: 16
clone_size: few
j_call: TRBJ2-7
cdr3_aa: CSARDIHDENYYEQYF
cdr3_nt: TGCAGTGCTAGAGATATACACGATGAAAATTACTACGAGCAGTACTTC

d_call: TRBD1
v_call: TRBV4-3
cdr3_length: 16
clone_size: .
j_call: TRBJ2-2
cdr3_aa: CASSHLTGGGTGELFF
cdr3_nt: TGCGCCAGCAGCCACCTAACAGGGGGCGGGACCGGGGAGCTGTTTTTT

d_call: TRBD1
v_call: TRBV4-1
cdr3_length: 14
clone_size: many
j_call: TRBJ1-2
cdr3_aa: CASSQPDRRSGYTF
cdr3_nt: TGCGCCAGCAGCCAACCGGACAGGAGGAGTGGCTACACCTTC

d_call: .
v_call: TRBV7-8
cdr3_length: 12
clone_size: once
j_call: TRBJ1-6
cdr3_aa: CASSSRGEPLHF
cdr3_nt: TGTGCCAGCAGCTCAAGGGGAGAACCCCTCCACTTT

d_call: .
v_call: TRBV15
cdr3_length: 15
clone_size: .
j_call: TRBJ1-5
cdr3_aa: CATSRDSRANRPQHF
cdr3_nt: TGTGCCACCAGCAGAGATTCGAGGGCTAATCGGCCCCAGCATTTT

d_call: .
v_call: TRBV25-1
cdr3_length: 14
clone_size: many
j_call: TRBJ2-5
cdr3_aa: CASSEFWQKETQYF
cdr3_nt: TGTGCCAGCAGTGAATTCTGGCAGAAAGAGACCCAGTACTTC

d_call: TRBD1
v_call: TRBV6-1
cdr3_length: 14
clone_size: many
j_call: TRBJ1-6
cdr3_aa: CASSGRQGDSPLHF
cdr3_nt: TGTGCCAGCAGTGGGCGACAGGGTGATTCACCCCTCCACTTT

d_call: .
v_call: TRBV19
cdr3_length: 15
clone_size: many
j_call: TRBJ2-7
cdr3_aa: CASSTDSQSSYEQYF
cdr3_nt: TGTGCCAGTAGTACAGACAGTCAGAGCTCCTACGAGCAGTACTTC

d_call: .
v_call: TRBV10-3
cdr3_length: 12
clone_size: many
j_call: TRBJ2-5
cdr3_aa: CAIRSAAETQYF
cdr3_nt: TGTGCCATCAGGTCGGCAGCAGAGACCCAGTACTTC

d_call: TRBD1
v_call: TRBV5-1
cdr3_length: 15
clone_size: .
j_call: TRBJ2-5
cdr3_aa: CASSLEPGGQETRYF
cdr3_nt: TGCGCCAGCAGCTTGGAACCAGGGGGACAAGAGACCCGGTACTTC

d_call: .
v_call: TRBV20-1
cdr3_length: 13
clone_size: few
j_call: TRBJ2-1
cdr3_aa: CSAVATSYNEQFF
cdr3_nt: TGCAGTGCCGTGGCGACTAGCTACAATGAGCAGTTCTTC

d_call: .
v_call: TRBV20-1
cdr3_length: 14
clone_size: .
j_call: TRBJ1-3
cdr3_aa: CSASGGFGGNTIYF
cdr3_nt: TGCAGTGCTAGTGGAGGGTTCGGGGGAAACACCATATATTTT

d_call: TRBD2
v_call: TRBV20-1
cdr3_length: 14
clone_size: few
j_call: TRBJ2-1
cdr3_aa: CSARISGKGVEQFF
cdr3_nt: TGCAGTGCTAGGATCAGCGGGAAAGGGGTTGAGCAGTTCTTC

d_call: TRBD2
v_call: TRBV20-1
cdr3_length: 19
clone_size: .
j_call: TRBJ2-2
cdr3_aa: CSARPGLAGFGINTGELFF
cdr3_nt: TGCAGTGCTAGACCGGGACTAGCGGGATTTGGGATTAACACCGGGGAGCTGTTTTTT

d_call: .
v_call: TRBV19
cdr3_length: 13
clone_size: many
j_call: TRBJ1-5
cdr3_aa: CAISQNRGQPQHF
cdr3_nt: TGTGCCATCTCCCAAAACCGGGGGCAGCCCCAGCATTTT

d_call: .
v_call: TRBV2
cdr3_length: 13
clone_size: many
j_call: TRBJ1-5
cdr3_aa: CASSGQTNQPQHF
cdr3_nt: TGTGCCAGCAGTGGACAGACTAATCAGCCCCAGCATTTT

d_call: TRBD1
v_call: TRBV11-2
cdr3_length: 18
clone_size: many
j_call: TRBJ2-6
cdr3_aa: CASSASGTGLSGANVLTF
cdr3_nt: TGTGCCAGCAGCGCCTCCGGGACAGGTCTCTCTGGGGCCAACGTCCTGACTTTC

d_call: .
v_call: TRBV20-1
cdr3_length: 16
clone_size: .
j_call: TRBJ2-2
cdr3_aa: CSADYRGKGNTGELLF
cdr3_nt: TGCAGTGCTGACTATCGGGGGAAGGGGAACACCGGGGAGCTGCTTTTT

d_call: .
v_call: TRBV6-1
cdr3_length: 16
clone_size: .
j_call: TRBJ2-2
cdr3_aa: CASTPPVGRNTGELFF
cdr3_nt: TGTGCCAGCACTCCTCCGGTTGGCAGGAACACCGGGGAGCTGTTTTTT

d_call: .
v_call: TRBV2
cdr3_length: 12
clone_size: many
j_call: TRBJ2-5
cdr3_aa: CASSPPLETQYF
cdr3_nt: TGTGCCAGCAGCCCTCCCTTAGAGACCCAGTACTTC

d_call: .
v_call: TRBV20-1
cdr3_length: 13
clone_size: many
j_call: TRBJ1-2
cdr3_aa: CSASTEGHYGYTF
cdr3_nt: TGCAGTGCTAGTACGGAGGGGCACTATGGCTACACCTTC

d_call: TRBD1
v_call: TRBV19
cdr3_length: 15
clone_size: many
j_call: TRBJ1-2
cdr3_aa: CASMIGDRDNYGYTF
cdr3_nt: TGTGCCAGTATGATCGGGGACAGGGATAACTATGGCTACACCTTC

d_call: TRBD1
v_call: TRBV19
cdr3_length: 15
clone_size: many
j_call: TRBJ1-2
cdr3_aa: CASRRPGQGVYGYTF
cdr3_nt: TGTGCCAGTAGAAGACCGGGACAGGGAGTGTATGGCTACACCTTC

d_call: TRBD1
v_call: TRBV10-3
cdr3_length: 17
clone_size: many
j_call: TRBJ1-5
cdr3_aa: CAISGDREGSVGQPQHF
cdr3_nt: TGTGCCATCAGTGGAGACAGGGAAGGGAGTGTCGGTCAGCCCCAGCATTTT

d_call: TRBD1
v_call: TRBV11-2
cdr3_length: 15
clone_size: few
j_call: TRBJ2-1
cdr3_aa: CASSLQGAVYNEQFF
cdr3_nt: TGTGCCAGCAGCTTACAGGGGGCCGTCTACAATGAGCAGTTCTTC

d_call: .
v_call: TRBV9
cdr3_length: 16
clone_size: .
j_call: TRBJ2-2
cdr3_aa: CASSVETGTGTGGLFF
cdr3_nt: TGTGCCAGCAGCGTCGAGACAGGGACTGGCACCGGGGGGCTGTTTTTT

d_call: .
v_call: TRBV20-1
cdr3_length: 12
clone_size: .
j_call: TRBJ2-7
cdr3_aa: CSATRGSYEQYF
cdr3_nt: TGCAGTGCTACTAGGGGATCCTACGAGCAGTACTTC

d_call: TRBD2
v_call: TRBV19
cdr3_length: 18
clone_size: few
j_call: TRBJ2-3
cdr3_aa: CASSIPAGGGVGTDTQYF
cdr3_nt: TGTGCCAGTAGTATTCCGGCGGGAGGGGGTGTGGGGACAGATACGCAGTATTTT

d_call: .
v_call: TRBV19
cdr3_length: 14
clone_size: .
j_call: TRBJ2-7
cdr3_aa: CASRELRTIDEQYF
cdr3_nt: TGTGCCAGCAGGGAACTTCGGACTATCGACGAGCAGTACTTC

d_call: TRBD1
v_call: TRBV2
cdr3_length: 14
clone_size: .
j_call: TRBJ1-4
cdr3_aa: CASSKGAANGKLFF
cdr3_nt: TGTGCCAGTAGTAAGGGGGCGGCTAATGGAAAACTGTTTTTT

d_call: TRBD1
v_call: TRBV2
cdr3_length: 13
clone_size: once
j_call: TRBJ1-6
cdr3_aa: CASQQGSWSPLHF
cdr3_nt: TGTGCCAGCCAACAGGGGAGTTGGTCACCCCTCCACTTT

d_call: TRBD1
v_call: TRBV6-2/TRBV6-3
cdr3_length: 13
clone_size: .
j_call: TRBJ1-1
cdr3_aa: CASSGQGGTEALF
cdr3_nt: TGTGCCAGCAGTGGACAGGGAGGAACTGAAGCTCTCTTT

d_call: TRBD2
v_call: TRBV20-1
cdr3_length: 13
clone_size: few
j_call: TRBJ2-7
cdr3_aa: CSAEAGGVHEQYF
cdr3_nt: TGCAGTGCTGAAGCGGGAGGAGTCCACGAGCAGTACTTC

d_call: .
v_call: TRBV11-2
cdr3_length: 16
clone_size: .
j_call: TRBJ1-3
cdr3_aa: CASSPTDTTPGNTIYF
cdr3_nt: TGTGCCAGCAGCCCAACCGACACGACTCCTGGAAACACCATATATTTT

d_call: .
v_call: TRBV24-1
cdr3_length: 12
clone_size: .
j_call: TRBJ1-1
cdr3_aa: CATSDWNTEAFF
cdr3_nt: TGTGCCACCAGTGATTGGAACACTGAAGCTTTCTTT

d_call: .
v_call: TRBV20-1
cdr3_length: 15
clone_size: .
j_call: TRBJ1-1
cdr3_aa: CSAQGAETKNTEAFF
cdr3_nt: TGCAGTGCACAAGGTGCAGAAACGAAGAACACTGAAGCTTTCTTT

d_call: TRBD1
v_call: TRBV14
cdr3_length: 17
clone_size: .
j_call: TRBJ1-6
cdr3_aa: CASSQGDRGTYNSPLHF
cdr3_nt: TGTGCCAGCAGCCAAGGGGACAGGGGTACTTATAATTCACCCCTCCACTTT

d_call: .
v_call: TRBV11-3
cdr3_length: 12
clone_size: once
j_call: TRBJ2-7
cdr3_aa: CASSFGEAHQHF
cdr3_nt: TGTGCCAGCAGCTTCGGCGAAGCTCACCAGCACTTC

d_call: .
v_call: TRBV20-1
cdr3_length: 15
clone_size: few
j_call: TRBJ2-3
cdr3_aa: CSAAPGHSFTDTQYF
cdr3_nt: TGCAGTGCGGCCCCGGGACACTCCTTCACAGATACGCAGTATTTT

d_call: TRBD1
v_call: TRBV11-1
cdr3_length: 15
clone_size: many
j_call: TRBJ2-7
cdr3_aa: CASSLDGTGLYEQYF
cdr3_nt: TGTGCCAGCAGCTTAGATGGGACAGGGTTATACGAGCAGTACTTC

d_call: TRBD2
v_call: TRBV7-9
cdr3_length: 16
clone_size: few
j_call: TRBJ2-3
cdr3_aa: CASSRAVAGGSDTQYF
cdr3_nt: TGTGCCAGCAGCCGGGCGGTAGCGGGGGGGTCCGATACGCAGTATTTT

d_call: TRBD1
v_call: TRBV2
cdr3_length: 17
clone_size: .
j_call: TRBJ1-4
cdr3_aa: CASRDRGPPATNEKLFF
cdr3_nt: TGTGCCAGCAGGGACAGGGGACCCCCGGCAACTAATGAAAAACTGTTTTTT

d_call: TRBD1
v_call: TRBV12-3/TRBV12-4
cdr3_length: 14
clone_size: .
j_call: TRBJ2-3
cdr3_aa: CASSFGQGADTQYF
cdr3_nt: TGTGCCAGCAGTTTCGGACAGGGTGCAGATACGCAGTATTTT

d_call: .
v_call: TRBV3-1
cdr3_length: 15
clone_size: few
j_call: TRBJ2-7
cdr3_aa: CASSQDRDRSYEQYF
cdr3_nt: TGTGCCAGCAGCCAAGATCGCGACAGATCCTACGAGCAGTACTTC

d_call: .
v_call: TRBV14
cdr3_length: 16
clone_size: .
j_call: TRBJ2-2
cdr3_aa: CASSQVGRLHTGELFF
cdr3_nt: TGTGCCAGCAGCCAAGTTGGAAGGCTCCACACCGGGGAGCTGTTTTTT

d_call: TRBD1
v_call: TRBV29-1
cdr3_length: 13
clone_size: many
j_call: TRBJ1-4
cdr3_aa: CSALGQGREKLFF
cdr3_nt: TGCAGCGCCCTGGGACAGGGAAGGGAAAAACTGTTTTTT

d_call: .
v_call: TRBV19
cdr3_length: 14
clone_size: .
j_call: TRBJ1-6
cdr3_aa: CASSIADNNSPLHF
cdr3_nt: TGTGCCAGTAGTATAGCTGACAACAATTCACCCCTCCACTTT

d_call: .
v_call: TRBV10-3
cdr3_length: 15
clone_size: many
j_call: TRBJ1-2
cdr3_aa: CAITATEGLWGGYTF
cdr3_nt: TGTGCCATCACTGCCACCGAGGGGCTCTGGGGTGGCTACACCTTC

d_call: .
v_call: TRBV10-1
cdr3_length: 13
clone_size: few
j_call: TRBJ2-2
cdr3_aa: CATRSGGTGELFF
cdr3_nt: TGCGCCACCCGGTCCGGGGGAACCGGGGAGCTGTTTTTT

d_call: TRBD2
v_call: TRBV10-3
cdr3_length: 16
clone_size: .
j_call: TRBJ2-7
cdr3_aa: CATQFGSSGGGYEQYF
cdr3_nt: TGTGCCACCCAGTTCGGGTCTAGCGGGGGGGGGTACGAGCAGTACTTC

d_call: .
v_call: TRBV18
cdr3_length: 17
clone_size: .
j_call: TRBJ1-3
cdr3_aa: CASSPLGGTPSGNTIYF
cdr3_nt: TGTGCCAGCTCACCTCTTGGAGGGACACCCTCTGGAAACACCATATATTTT

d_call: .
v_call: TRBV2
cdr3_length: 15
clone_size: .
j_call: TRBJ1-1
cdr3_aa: CASSAGGHINTEAFF
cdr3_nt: TGTGCCAGCAGTGCGGGGGGACACATTAACACTGAAGCTTTCTTT

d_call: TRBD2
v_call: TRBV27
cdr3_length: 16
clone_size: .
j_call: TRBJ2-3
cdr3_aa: CASSQAPRLAGRVQYF
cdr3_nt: TGTGCCAGCAGCCAAGCACCCAGACTAGCTGGGAGGGTGCAGTATTTT

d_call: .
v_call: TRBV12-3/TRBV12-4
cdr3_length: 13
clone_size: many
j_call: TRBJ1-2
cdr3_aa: CASSRDKFYGYTF
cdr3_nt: TGTGCCAGCAGCCGTGACAAATTCTATGGCTACACCTTC

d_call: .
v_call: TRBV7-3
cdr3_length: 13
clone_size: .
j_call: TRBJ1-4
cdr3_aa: CASSQVRYEKLFF
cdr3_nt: TGCGCCAGCAGCCAAGTCCGGTATGAAAAACTGTTTTTT